The T cell receptor (beta chain) described here comes from a study of Graves' ophthalmopathy and Graves' hyperthyroidism. General study results and limits: Between ophthalmopathy and stable hyperthyroidism, a 13-signature model drew a separation with about 88% sensitivity and 75% to 82% specificity.

This clonotype occurred many times. Its antigen is undetermined. Beta-chain TCR CDR3 regions were amplified from RNA transcripts. HTBI primers served in a first-round RT-PCR, which a second-round multiplex PCR followed. TCRdb fed the multiplex PCR reads into MiXCR, producing one record per CDR3 protein. The table lists about 39,000 distinct CDR3 sequences, roughly 50% of them singletons. CDR1 and CDR2 (germline): MNHNS, SASEGT. With 9 bases removed from V and 0 bases from J, the gap between germline ends came to 21 bases. The CDR3 is 17 residues long. The V and J genes are TRBV6-1 and TRBJ1-5; D perhaps matches TRBD1 (6 bases). This clonotype was obtained from an adult woman with stable Graves' hyperthyroidism. Sequencing input: peripheral blood. The CDR3 DNA sequence: TGTGCCAGTGTAATATGGACAGCGGAATATAGCAATCAGCCCCAGCATTTT. This encodes CASVIWTAEYSNQPQHF.